Each of the 10 T cell receptor beta chains below was sequenced from the same sample in a study of T cells in Graves' hyperthyroidism and ophthalmopathy. TCR beta CDR3 regions were amplified from RNA transcripts. TCR CDR3 underwent first-round RT-PCR with the HTBI primer set. In TCRdb, the multiplex PCR reads were re-called with MiXCR into one record per CDR3 protein. This sample has about 660,000 distinct CDR3 sequences, with roughly 46% found just once. The material sequenced was peripheral blood or thyroid tissue (not recorded which). These receptor sequences come from an adult man with Graves' disease, either hyperthyroidism or ophthalmopathy (not recorded which).

V is TRBV7-9 and J is TRBJ2-6; 13 bases align to TRBD2. Germline loops: CDR1 SEHNR, CDR2 FQNEAQ (reference sequence). This CDR3 spans 18 amino acids. The V segment lost 5 bases and the J segment 2 bases; nucleotides outside the gene matches: 6. The CDR3: CASSPPLAGGPGANVLTF. The CDR3 DNA reads as TGTGCCAGCAGCCCTCCACTAGCGGGAGGGCCTGGGGCCAACGTCCTGACTTTC.

Ten or more counts support this clonotype. This rearrangement joins TRBV7-9 to TRBJ2-7; 9 nucleotides align to TRBD1. The germline V gene has CDR1 SEHNR and CDR2 FQNEAQ (reference sequence). Trimming cost V 2 bases and J 12 bases; bases outside gene matches: 8. The CDR3 has 13 amino acids. DNA of the CDR3: TGTGCCAGCAGCTTATTGACCGGGACAGGGCTGTACTTC. Its protein product is CASSLLTGTGLYF.

There are many counts of this clonotype. The rearrangement joins TRBV5-1 to TRBJ1-1, with TRBD1 identical over 9 bases. Looked up from germline, CDR1 is SGHRS and CDR2 is YFSETQ. The CDR3 loop spans 14 amino acids. The ends lost 7 bases at V and 7 bases at J; junction bases unmatched: 11. As DNA, the CDR3 is TGCGCCAGCTCGGGACAGGGCCCTATCGATGAAGCTTTCTTT. It codes for CASSGQGPIDEAFF.

This chain joins TRBV2 and TRBJ2-7, with TRBD1 matching over 11 bases. From germline, CDR1 is SNHLY and CDR2 FYNNEI. The CDR3 contains 15 residues. V was pared by 2 bases and J by 2 bases, with 2 bases of the junction left unmatched. The chain's CDR3 is CASSERTGGPYEQYF. CDR3 bases: TGTGCCAGCAGTGAAAGGACAGGGGGCCCCTACGAGCAGTACTTC.

This clonotype occurred a few times. An end of the junction differs from the germline gene, which may be a read error. V gene TRBV7-9 combines with J gene TRBJ1-2; 10 nucleotides agree with TRBD1. The CDR3 extends over 14 amino acids. CDR1 and CDR2 from the germline V gene are SEHNR and FQNEAQ (reference sequence). CDR3 loop: CASRLGTGDYGYTF. The CDR3 nucleotides are TGTGCCAGCAGATTAGGGACAGGGGACTATGGCTACACCTTC.

This chain uses TRBV12-3 or TRBV12-4 with TRBJ2-5; 10 bases are a match to TRBD1. This CDR3 spans 14 amino acids. The V segment lost 6 bases and the J segment 3 bases; nucleotides outside the gene matches: 4. The CDR3 protein is CASSRQGAEETQYF. The CDR3 DNA is TGTGCCAGCAGCCGACAGGGGGCAGAAGAGACCCAGTACTTC.

With regard to this clonotype: Since a much larger clone is just one base distant, this may be a read error. The chain employs TRBV6-6 and TRBJ2-2, with TRBD1 identical over 7 bases. V was pared by 5 bases and J by 4 bases, with 13 bases of the junction left unmatched. Germline lookup yields CDR1 MNHNY and CDR2 SVGAGI (reference sequence). This CDR3 spans 17 amino acids. CDR3 DNA: TGTGCCAGCAGTGACCCTGGACAGGTTAGCCTCACCGGGGAGCTGTTTTTT. Translation: CASSDPGQVSLTGELFF.

This chain uses TRBV7-9 with TRBJ1-1; D ambiguous. The germline gives CDR1 SEHNR, CDR2 FQNEAQ (reference sequence). V lost 0 bases and J lost 1, with 9 bases in between. The CDR3 loop spans 15 amino acids. The CDR3 DNA sequence: TGTGCCAGCAGCTTAGCCCTGGGAAAGAACACTGAAGCTTTCTTT. This translates into CASSLALGKNTEAFF.

The rearrangement joins TRBV24-1 to TRBJ2-5; 9 nucleotides align to TRBD1. Trimming removed 5 bases from V and 2 bases from J; junction bases left unmatched: 8. Germline V lookup: CDR1 KGHDR, CDR2 SFDVKD. The CDR3 covers 16 residues. CDR3 in DNA: TGTGCCACCAGTGCCAAACCGGGGACAGGGCAAGAGACCCAGTACTTC. Its translation is CATSAKPGTGQETQYF.

As for this clonotype: This clone may be a read error of a much larger clone one base away. The chain uses TRBV29-1 and TRBJ1-5; D is undetermined. With 4 bases removed from V and 3 bases from J, the gap between germline ends came to 10 bases. The CDR3 loop spans 13 amino acids. In germline, CDR1 is SQVTM, CDR2 ANQGSEA. The CDR3 nucleotides are TGCAGCGTTGGGGCACGGGCCAATCAGCCCCAGCATTTT. Encoded protein: CSVGARANQPQHF. Drawing the rest from reference TRBV29-1 and TRBJ1-5, the complete variable domain is SAVISQKPSRDICQRGTSLTIQCQVDSQVTMMFWYRQQPGQSLTLIATANQGSEATYESGFVIDKFPISRPNLTFSTLTVSNMSPEDSSIYLCSVGARANQPQHFGDGTRLSIL.